The 8 T cell receptor beta chains reported below all come from one sample, sequenced in a study of human T cells and chemical hapten exposure. Specified time point: healthy volunteer bleed at 6 weeks. Researchers extracted total RNA from unfractionated whole blood. TCRdb independently ran MiXCR on the RACE reads; one entry per CDR3 protein. The repertoire holds about 77,000 distinct CDR3 sequences, with approximately 8.1% as singletons. Specimen: whole blood. The receptors shown here come from a female donor in good health. Some clones in this sample may be carry-over from other donors' samples.

This chain uses TRBV15 with TRBJ2-1; perhaps TRBD1 as D (7 bases). V was clipped by 7 bases and J by 4 bases, with 17 bases between them. The CDR3 sequence is 15 residues long. Germline V CDR1 and CDR2: LNHNV, YYDKDF (reference sequence). The CDR3 sequence: CATTPMQGGYNEQFF. Here the CDR3 DNA reads TGTGCCACCACCCCCATGCAGGGGGGTTACAATGAGCAGTTCTTC.

This clonotype was counted a few times. The J gene is TRBJ2-4, the V gene TRBV14; 10 nucleotides align to TRBD2. V dropped 5 bases and J dropped 5; count of bases not matched to a gene: 3. The CDR3 length is 14 residues. Germline-derived CDR1 and CDR2 are SGHDN and FVKESK. The CDR3 sequence is CASSYGTSENIQYF. The CDR3 DNA reads as TGTGCCAGCAGCTATGGGACTAGCGAAAACATTCAGTACTTC.

The sample holds a few counts of this clonotype. The chain links TRBV19 to TRBJ2-7, with 8 bases fitting TRBD1. Germline values: CDR1 LNHDA, CDR2 SQIVND (reference sequence). Trimming cost V 5 bases and J 4 bases; bases outside gene matches: 13. This CDR3 region has 16 residues. Written as DNA, the CDR3 is TGTGCCAGTAGTGCACGAGGGACAGGCCTGGGGTACGAGCAGTACTTC. Translated, it gives CASSARGTGLGYEQYF.

This clonotype turned up a few times. The gene calls are TRBV12-3 or TRBV12-4 and TRBJ1-1, with a tentative D call TRBD1 (5 bases). V lost 2 bases to trimming and J lost 6 bases, with 16 bases between them. The CDR3 covers 15 residues. The CDR3 coding sequence is TGTGCCAGCAGTTTACAGGGCGGGAGGGTATCTGAAGCTTTCTTT. Translation: CASSLQGGRVSEAFF.

A few counts support this clonotype. The chain has TRBV12-3 or TRBV12-4 and TRBJ1-4; D uncertain. V shed 4 bases and J shed 4 bases, with 22 bases lying between them. This CDR3 comprises 18 residues. This chain's CDR3 is CASSSPLAVGSYNEKLFF. CDR3 nucleotides: TGTGCCAGCAGTTCCCCTCTTGCCGTAGGCAGTTATAATGAAAAACTGTTTTTT.

The chain employs TRBV3-1 and TRBJ2-7, with no clear D. CDR1 and CDR2 from the germline V gene are LGHDT and YNNKEL (reference sequence). V gave up 5 bases and J gave up 3 bases, with 5 bases separating them. The CDR3 covers 11 residues. CDR3 protein: CASSYGYEQYF. The CDR3 DNA reads as TGTGCCAGCAGCTACGGCTACGAGCAGTACTTC.

The CDR3 loop reads CASSREQVEETQYF. CDR3 DNA: TGTGCCAGCAGCCGGGAGCAGGTAGAAGAGACCCAGTACTTC. The chain joins TRBV5-6 to TRBJ2-5; D is perhaps TRBD2 (6 bases). From germline, CDR1 is SGHDT and CDR2 YYEEEE. There are 14 residues in the CDR3. V was trimmed by 4 bases and J by 3 bases, leaving 13 bases between them.

This clonotype turned up a few times. The V gene is TRBV29-1, the J gene TRBJ1-5; weak D call: TRBD1 (6 bases). Germline loops: CDR1 SQVTM, CDR2 ANQGSEA. The CDR3 is 14 amino acids. V lost 6 bases, J lost 8 bases, and 20 bases lay in between. CDR3 nucleotides: TGCAGCGTCGAGTTTGGGGGCGTGAATGAGCCCCAGCATTTT. This codes for CSVEFGGVNEPQHF.